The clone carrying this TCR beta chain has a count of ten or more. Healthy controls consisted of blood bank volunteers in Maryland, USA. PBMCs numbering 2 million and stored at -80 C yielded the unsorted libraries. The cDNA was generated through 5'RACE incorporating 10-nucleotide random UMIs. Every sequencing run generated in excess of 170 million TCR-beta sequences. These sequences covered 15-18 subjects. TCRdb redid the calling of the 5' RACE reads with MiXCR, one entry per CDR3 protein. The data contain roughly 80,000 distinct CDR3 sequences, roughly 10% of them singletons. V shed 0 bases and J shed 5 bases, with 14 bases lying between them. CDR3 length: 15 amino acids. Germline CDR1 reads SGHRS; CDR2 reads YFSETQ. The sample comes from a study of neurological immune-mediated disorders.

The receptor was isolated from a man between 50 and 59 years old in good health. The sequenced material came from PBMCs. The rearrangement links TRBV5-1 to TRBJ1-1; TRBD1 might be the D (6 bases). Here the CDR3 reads CASSLGTVLGTEAFF. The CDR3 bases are TGCGCCAGCAGCTTGGGGACAGTATTGGGAACTGAAGCTTTCTTT.